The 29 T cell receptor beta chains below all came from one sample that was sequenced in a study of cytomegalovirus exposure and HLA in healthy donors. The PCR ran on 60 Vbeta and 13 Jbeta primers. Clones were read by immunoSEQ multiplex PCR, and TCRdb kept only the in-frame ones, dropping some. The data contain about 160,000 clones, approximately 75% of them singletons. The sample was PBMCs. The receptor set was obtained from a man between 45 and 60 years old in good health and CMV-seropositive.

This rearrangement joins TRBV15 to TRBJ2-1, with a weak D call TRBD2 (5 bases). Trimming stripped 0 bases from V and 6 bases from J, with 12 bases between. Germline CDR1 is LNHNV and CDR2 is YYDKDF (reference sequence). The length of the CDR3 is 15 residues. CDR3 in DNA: TGTGCCACCAGCAGAGATTACGTGGGGAGCAATGAGCAGTTCTTC. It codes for CATSRDYVGSNEQFF.

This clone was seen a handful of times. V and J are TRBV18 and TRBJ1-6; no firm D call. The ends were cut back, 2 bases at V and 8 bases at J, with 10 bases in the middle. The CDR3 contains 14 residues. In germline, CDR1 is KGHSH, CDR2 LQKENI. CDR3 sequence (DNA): TGTGCCAGCTCACCAGGGCCCCAGGATTCACCCCTCCACTTT. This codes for CASSPGPQDSPLHF.

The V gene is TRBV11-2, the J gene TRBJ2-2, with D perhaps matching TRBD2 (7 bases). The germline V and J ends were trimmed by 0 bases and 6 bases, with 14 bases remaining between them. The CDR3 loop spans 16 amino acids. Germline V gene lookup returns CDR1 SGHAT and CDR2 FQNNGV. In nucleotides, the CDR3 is TGTGCCAGCAGCTTAGATCATTGGGGGGGCCCCGGGGAGCTGTTTTTT. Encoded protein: CASSLDHWGGPGELFF.

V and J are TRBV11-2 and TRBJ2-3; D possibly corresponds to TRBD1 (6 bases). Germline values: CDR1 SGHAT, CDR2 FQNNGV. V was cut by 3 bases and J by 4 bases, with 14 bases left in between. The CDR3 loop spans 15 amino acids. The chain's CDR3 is CASSLFGGAPDTQYF. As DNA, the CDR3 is TGTGCCAGCAGCTTGTTTGGGGGCGCCCCAGATACGCAGTATTTT.

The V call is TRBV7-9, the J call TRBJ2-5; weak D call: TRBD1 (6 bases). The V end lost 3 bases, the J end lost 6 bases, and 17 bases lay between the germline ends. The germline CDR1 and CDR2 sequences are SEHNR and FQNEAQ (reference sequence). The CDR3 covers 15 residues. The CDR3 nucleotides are TGTGCCAGCAGCTTGGGAGAACAGGGTGGACAGACCCAGTACTTC. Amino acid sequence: CASSLGEQGGQTQYF.

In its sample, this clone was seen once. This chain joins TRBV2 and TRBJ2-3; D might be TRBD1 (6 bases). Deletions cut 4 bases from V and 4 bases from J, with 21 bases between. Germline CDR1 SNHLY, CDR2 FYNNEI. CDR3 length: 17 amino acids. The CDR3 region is CASSVLRQDPRADTQYF. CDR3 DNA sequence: TGTGCCAGCAGTGTCTTGCGACAGGACCCAAGAGCAGATACGCAGTATTTT.

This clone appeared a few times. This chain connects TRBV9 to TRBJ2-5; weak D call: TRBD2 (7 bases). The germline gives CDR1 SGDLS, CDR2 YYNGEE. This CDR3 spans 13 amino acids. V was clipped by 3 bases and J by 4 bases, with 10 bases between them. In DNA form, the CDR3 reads TGTGCCAGCAGCGCGGGGGGCATAGAGACCCAGTACTTC. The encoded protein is CASSAGGIETQYF.

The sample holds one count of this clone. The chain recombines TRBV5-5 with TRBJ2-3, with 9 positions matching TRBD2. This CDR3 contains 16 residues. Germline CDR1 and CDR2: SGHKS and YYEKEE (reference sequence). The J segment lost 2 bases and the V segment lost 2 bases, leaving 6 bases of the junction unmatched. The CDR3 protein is CASSFGSGGFTDTQYF. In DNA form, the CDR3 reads TGTGCCAGCAGCTTCGGCAGCGGGGGGTTCACAGATACGCAGTATTTT. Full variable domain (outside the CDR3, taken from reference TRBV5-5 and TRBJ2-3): DAGVTQSPTHLIKTRGQQVTLRCSPISGHKSVSWYQQVLGQGPQFIFQYYEKEERGRGNFPDRFSARQFPNYSSELNVNALLLGDSALYLCASSFGSGGFTDTQYFGPGTRLTVL.

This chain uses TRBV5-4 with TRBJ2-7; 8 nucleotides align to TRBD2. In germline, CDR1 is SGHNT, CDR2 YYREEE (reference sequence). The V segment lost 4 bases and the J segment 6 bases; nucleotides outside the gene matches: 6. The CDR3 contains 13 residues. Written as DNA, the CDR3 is TGTGCCAGCAGCGCCGCGGGGGGTTTCGAGCAGTACTTC. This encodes CASSAAGGFEQYF.

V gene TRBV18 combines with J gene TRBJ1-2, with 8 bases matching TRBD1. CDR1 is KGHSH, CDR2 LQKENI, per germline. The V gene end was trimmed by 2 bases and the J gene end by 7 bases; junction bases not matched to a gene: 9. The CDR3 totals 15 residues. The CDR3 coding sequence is TGTGCCAGCTCACCAGGAGGACAGGGTGGTTCTGGCTACACCTTC. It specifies CASSPGGQGGSGYTF.

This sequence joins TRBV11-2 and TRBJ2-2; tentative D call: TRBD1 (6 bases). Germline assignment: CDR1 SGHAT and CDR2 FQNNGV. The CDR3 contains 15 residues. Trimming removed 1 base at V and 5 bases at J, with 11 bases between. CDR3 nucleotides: TGTGCCAGCAGCTTAGTGGGGGCAGGGACCGGGGAGCTGTTTTTT. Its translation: CASSLVGAGTGELFF.

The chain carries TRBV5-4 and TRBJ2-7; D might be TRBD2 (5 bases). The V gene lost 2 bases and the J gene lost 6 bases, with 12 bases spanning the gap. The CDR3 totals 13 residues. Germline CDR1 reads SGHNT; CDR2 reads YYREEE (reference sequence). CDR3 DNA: TGTGCCAGCAGCTTTGGTGGAGGATCCGAGCAGTACTTC. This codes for CASSFGGGSEQYF. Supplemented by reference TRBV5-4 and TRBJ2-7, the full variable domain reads ETGVTQSPTHLIKTRGQQVTLRCSSQSGHNTVSWYQQALGQGPQFIFQYYREEENGRGNFPPRFSGLQFPNYSSELNVNALELDDSALYLCASSFGGGSEQYFGPGTRLTVT.

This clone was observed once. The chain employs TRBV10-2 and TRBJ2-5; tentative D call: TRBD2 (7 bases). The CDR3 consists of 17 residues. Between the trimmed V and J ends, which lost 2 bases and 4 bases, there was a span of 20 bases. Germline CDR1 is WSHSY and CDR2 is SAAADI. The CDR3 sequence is CASSERGAYSRTETQYF. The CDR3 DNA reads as TGCGCCAGCAGTGAGCGGGGGGCCTATTCAAGAACAGAGACCCAGTACTTC.

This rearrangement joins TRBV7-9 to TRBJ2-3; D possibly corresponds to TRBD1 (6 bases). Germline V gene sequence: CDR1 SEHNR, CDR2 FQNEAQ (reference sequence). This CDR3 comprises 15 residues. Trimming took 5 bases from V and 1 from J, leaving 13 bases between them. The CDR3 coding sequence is TGTGCCAGCAGCCACAGGGTAGGGGGCACAGATACGCAGTATTTT. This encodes CASSHRVGGTDTQYF.

Written as DNA, the CDR3 is TGCGCCAGCAGCTTGGACACCCCCGGGGAGCTGTTTTTT. It specifies CASSLDTPGELFF. The chain employs TRBV5-1 and TRBJ2-2; D gene uncertain. The CDR3 length is 13 residues. The V gene's germline CDR1 is SGHRS and CDR2 YFSETQ. Trimming removed 0 bases from V and 6 bases from J, with 6 bases in between.

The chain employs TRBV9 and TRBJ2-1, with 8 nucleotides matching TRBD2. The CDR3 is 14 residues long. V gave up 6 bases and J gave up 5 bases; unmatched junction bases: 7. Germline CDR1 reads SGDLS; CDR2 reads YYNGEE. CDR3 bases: TGTGCCAGCACCCGGGGGGGCGTCGACAATGAGCAGTTCTTC. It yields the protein CASTRGGVDNEQFF. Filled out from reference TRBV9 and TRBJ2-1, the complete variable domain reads DSGVTQTPKHLITATGQRVTLRCSPRSGDLSVYWYQQSLDQGLQFLIQYYNGEERAKGNILERFSAQQFPDLHSELNLSSLELGDSALYFCASTRGGVDNEQFFGPGTRLTVL.

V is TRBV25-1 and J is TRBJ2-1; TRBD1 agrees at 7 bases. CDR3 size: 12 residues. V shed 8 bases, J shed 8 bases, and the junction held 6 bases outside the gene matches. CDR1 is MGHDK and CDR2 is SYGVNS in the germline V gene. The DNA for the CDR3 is TGTGCCAGCGCTAAGACAGGGCATGAGCAGTTCTTC. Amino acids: CASAKTGHEQFF.

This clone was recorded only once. This CDR3 is CASSDPGQGIDHGYTF. CDR3 DNA: TGTGCCAGCAGCGACCCGGGACAGGGGATTGATCATGGCTACACCTTC. The chain employs TRBV9 and TRBJ1-2; TRBD1 matches 10 bases. The CDR3 runs 16 residues. Germline CDR1 SGDLS, CDR2 YYNGEE. V dropped 3 bases and J dropped 6; count of bases not matched to a gene: 11.

The CDR3 DNA follows: TGTGCCAGCAGCTTCCGGGACAGATCACCCCTCCACTTT. It encodes CASSFRDRSPLHF. This chain joins TRBV28 and TRBJ1-6; 7 bases align to TRBD1. The CDR3 has 13 residues. J gave up 10 bases and V 6 bases, and 6 bases lay outside the gene matches. Germline lookup yields CDR1 MDHEN and CDR2 SYDVKM.

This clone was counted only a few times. The CDR3: CASSVGQGTDTQYF. In DNA, the CDR3 is TGTGCCAGCAGCGTAGGACAGGGAACAGATACGCAGTATTTT. This chain uses TRBV9 with TRBJ2-3, with 7 bases identical to TRBD1. CDR1 and CDR2 from the germline V gene are SGDLS and YYNGEE. Germline trimming cut 0 bases from V and 3 bases from J; bases unmatched to any gene: 1. This CDR3 comprises 14 residues.

The CDR3 protein is CASVGTGRETQYF. In DNA, the CDR3 is TGTGCCAGCGTCGGGACAGGGAGAGAGACCCAGTACTTC. The rearrangement joins TRBV2 to TRBJ2-5; 9 bases line up with TRBD1. The CDR3 length is 13 residues. The V and J ends lost 8 bases and 4 bases, in that order; junction bases with no gene match: 5. The germline V gene encodes CDR1 SNHLY and CDR2 FYNNEI.

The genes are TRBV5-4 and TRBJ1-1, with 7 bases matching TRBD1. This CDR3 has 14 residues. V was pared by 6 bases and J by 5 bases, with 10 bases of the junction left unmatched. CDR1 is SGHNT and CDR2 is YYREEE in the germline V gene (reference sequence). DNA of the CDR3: TGTGCCAGCAACCTCGACAGGGAACCGACTGAAGCTTTCTTT. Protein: CASNLDREPTEAFF.

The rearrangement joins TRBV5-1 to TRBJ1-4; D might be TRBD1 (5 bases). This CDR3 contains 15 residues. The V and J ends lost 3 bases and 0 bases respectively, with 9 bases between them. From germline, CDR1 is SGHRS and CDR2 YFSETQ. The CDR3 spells CASSSRVATNEKLFF. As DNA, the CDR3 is TGCGCCAGCAGCTCCAGGGTCGCAACTAATGAAAAACTGTTTTTT.

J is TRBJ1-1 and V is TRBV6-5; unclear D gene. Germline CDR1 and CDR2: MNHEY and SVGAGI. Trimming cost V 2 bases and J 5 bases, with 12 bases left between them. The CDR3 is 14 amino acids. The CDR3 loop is CASSYTGINTEAFF. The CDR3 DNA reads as TGTGCCAGCAGTTACACGGGGATTAATACTGAAGCTTTCTTT.

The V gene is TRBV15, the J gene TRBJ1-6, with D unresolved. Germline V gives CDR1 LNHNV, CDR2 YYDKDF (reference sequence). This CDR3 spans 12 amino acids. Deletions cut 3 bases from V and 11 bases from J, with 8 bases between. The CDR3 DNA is TGTGCCACCAGCAGGGGCGCTACACCCCTCCACTTT. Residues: CATSRGATPLHF.

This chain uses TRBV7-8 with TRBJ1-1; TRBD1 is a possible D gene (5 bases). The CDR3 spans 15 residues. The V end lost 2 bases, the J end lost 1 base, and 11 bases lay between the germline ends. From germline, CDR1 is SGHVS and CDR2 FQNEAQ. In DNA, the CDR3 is TGTGCCAGCAGCTTACAGGGTACCTCGAACACTGAAGCTTTCTTT. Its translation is CASSLQGTSNTEAFF.

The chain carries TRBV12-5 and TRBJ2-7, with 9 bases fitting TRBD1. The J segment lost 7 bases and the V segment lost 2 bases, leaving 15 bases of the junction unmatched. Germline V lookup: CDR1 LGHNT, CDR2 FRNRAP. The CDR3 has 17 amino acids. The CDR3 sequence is CASGLPRGQGGLGEQYF. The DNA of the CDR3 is TGTGCTAGTGGTTTGCCAAGGGGACAGGGCGGTTTGGGAGAGCAGTACTTC.

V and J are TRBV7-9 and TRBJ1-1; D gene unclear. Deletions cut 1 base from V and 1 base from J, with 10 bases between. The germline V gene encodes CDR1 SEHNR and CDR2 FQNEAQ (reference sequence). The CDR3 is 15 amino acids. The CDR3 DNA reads TGTGCCAGCAGCTTAGGAGATGCGGGGAACACTGAAGCTTTCTTT. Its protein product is CASSLGDAGNTEAFF.

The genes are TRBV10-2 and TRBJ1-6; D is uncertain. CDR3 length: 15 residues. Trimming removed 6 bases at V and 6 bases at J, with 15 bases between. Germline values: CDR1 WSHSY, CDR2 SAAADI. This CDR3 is CASSPRSGPNSPLHF. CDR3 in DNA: TGCGCCAGCAGCCCAAGAAGTGGGCCTAATTCACCCCTCCACTTT.